The 2 T cell receptor beta chains reported below all come from one sample, sequenced in a study of tumor and adjacent non-tumor tissue in lung cancer. A modified ARM-PCR protocol with three rounds of nested PCR amplified TCRbeta. TCRdb independently ran MiXCR on the multiplex PCR reads; one entry per CDR3 protein. The sample shows roughly 200,000 distinct CDR3 sequences, about two thirds of them seen only once. No cell sorting was done before RNA was extracted from the tissue. Sequenced sample: lung tumor tissue. Source of these receptors: a man aged 55 to 69 with non-small cell lung cancer.

A word on this clonotype: This sequence may be a read error, since a much larger clone differs from it by one base. The CDR3 nucleotides read TGCAGCGTTGATGCGAATTTCGGTGAGCGGTTCTTC. It codes for CSVDANFGERFF. The chain is built from TRBV29-1 and TRBJ2-1; D remains unclear. This CDR3 spans 12 amino acids. Germline CDR1 and CDR2: SQVTM and ANQGSEA.

About this clonotype: It may be a read error: a sequence one base away is much more abundant. The V and J genes are TRBV6-1 and TRBJ2-3; TRBD1 matches 7 bases. With 6 bases clipped from V and 4 bases from J, the junction kept 16 bases outside the gene matches. The V gene's germline CDR1 is MNHNS and CDR2 SASEGT. This CDR3 is 17 amino acids long. Here the CDR3 reads CASRDDREWTQADTQYF. Here the CDR3 DNA reads TGTGCCAGCAGGGATGACAGGGAGTGGACGCAGGCAGATACGCAGTATTTT.